This T cell receptor beta chain is from a study of human T cells and chemical hapten exposure (dated by TCRdb to about 2021). With regard to the full study: For sensitization, 2% DPC in acetone was applied to a roughly 2 cm by roughly 2 cm area of upper inner arm skin. Weekly therapeutic DPC doses were additionally applied to the scalp of patients throughout the roughly 22-week study period. Patch testing on the upper back used Finn chambers containing 0.01% DPC, with scoring done after 6 days according to International Contact Dermatitis Research Group standards. Alopecia areata with under or over 50% scalp involvement, alopecia totalis and alopecia universalis were represented in the patient cohort, which was mostly female. Libraries were pooled for sequencing, and per-sample TCR yields varied mainly because of small differences in library volumes within the pool. The study tracked peripheral blood TCR repertoire changes in vivo during primary and secondary sensitization to the hapten diphenylcyclopropenone (DPC) in alopecia patients. Blood samples were taken from patients before sensitization (week 0) and at 2, 6 and about 24 weeks after DPC sensitization. Blood for TCR sequencing was provided by twenty-nine alopecia patients at one to four time points (pre-sensitization, 2, 6 and 24 weeks).

A note on this clonotype: It lacks a known antigen. Nothing much larger sits one base from this clone, and base qualities are not available.

The CDR3 contains 13 residues, cysteine and phenylalanine counted. Here the CDR3 DNA is all that survives: 39 bases in frame from base 1. Trimming accounts for 5 bases at V and 11 bases at J, while the number of junction bases matched to no gene is 7. The germline V gene (reference sequence) specifies SEHNR as CDR1 and FQNEAQ as CDR2. The time point label, read with the paper, signifies: pre-sensitization, week 0. The treatment or condition label, read with the paper, signifies: therapeutic diphenylcyclopropenone sensitization with weekly scalp DPC. Blood at each patch-test visit was drawn before the patch test was applied. Eligible patients were aged 18 to 70, diagnosed with alopecia, deemed suitable for DPC therapy, and excluded if pregnant. Total RNA was isolated from unfractionated whole blood collected in Tempus Blood RNA tubes. Library prep was done by RACE. The sequencer was a NextSeq 500. Library preparation attached unique molecular identifiers to individual cDNA molecules for quantitative, reproducible TCR counting. From each blood RNA sample, both TCR alpha and TCR beta chains were sequenced. In the authors' own workflow: The median number of TCRs per sample was 90,000 to 100,000, ranging from roughly 20,000 to 690,600. The Decombinator software suite was used to annotate V, J and CDR3 in the TCR reads. Every sample was subsampled to the same number of TCRs (28,000) for the PS versus PT1 abundance plots. TCRs were defined as expanded if absent before sensitization and observed at least eight times at the 2-week time point. TCRdb passed the public sequencing reads through fastp at Q25 and MiXCR, retaining productive beta sequences. Rows are combined by CDR3 protein, so each entry shows the most common genes and DNA. The V and J calls here are based on TCRdb, not the publication. Present in this sample are 300,000 to 400,000 distinct CDR3 sequences, 4.5% to 6% of which were seen just once. 2.6% of the sample is taken by the ten largest.

Broader findings and caveats from the paper: DPC sensitization did not change how many TCRs were above 1 in 1000 frequency, and no evidence was found of alterations in global repertoire structure. Because every patient had alopecia, a presumed autoimmune disease, the patients' immune response might differ from that of healthy individuals. The number of PT1 expanded TCRs positively correlated with patch test score, significant at thresholds 8, 16 and 32 but not 4. Expanded TCRs formed significantly more large CDR3 similarity clusters than pre-sensitization or healthy control sets, consistent with antigen-driven responses. Repeated subsampling changed both the strength of the expansion versus patch-test correlation and the threshold at which that correlation became significant.

The rearrangement combines TRBV7-9 with TRBJ1-5; TRBD1 aligns with 9 central bases. This receptor was identified in a woman aged 50 to 60 with alopecia areata. Some clones in this sample may be carry-over from other donors' samples. Sequencing was performed on whole blood, taken in connection with sensitization to the hapten diphenylcyclopropenone (DPC). The CDR3 amino acid sequence is: CASSQDRGGAQHF. The DNA sequence is as follows: TGTGCCAGCAGCCAGGACAGGGGAGGGGCCCAGCATTTT.